Listed here are 14 T cell receptor beta chains from one sample, sequenced in a study of sequential checkpoint blockade in melanoma. Sample treatment: randomized to nivolumab then ipilimumab (arm A) or the reverse (arm B). This table comes from immunoSEQ multiplex PCR, and its TCRdb copy is limited to in-frame clones, with some not included. The sample has approximately 13,000 clones, 25% to 30% seen once. Sequencing used tumor tissue (inferred from file names), obtained from a patient given nivolumab and ipilimumab in sequence. These receptors came from a human donor with melanoma.

This clone was found many times. V is TRBV11-3 and J is TRBJ2-7; 7 bases map to TRBD2. The germline CDR1 and CDR2 sequences are SGHNT and YENEEA. The CDR3 is made up of 15 amino acids. With 5 bases clipped from V and 3 bases from J, the junction kept 10 bases outside the gene matches. Written as DNA, the CDR3 is TGTGCCAGCAGCCCGAGGGTAATAGCGGGCTACGAGCAGTACTTC. Translated, it gives CASSPRVIAGYEQYF.

The V gene is TRBV11-3, the J gene TRBJ2-7; either TRBD1 or TRBD2 may fit D (5 bases each). The CDR3 runs 14 residues. Per germline, CDR1 SGHNT and CDR2 YENEEA. Trimming pared 7 bases from V and 3 bases from J, leaving 16 bases between. The CDR3 nucleotides are TGTGCCAGCACCCTAGAGGGGCAGGGCTACGAGCAGTACTTC. Amino acids: CASTLEGQGYEQYF.

This sequence joins TRBV28 and TRBJ1-2; the D is unclear. This CDR3 comprises 15 residues. Trimming removed 6 bases at V and 2 bases at J, with 16 bases between. CDR1 is MDHEN and CDR2 is SYDVKM in the germline V gene. In nucleotides, the CDR3 is TGTGCCAGCAGGGCCGAGGAGGGTCGGAACTATGGCTACACCTTC. Translation gives CASRAEEGRNYGYTF.

The chain's CDR3 is CASSYSKGAGDFLRHNQPQHF. In DNA, the CDR3 is TGTGCCAGCAGTTACTCGAAGGGAGCAGGGGACTTTCTGCGGCACAATCAGCCCCAGCATTTT. The chain has TRBV6-7 and TRBJ1-5, with D possibly being TRBD1 (6 bases). TRBV6-7 is an ORF; its function is uncertain. The CDR3 is 21 residues long. Trimming left V 0 bases short and J 3 bases short, with 27 bases between.

This clone was seen at least ten times. V is TRBV4-1 and J is TRBJ2-1, with 12 bases identical to TRBD2. Germline trimming cut 4 bases from V and 7 bases from J; bases unmatched to any gene: 20. Germline loops: CDR1 MGHRA, CDR2 YSYEKL. The CDR3 is 20 residues long. CDR3 coding DNA: TGCGCCAGCAGCCCCTCTCCGGGACTAGCGGGCCAAAGAGCCTCTAATGAGCAGTTCTTC. This translates into CASSPSPGLAGQRASNEQFF.

This clone was counted a few times. The rearrangement joins TRBV28 to TRBJ2-7; D call uncertain. CDR3 size: 14 residues. Germline lookup yields CDR1 MDHEN and CDR2 SYDVKM. With 5 bases removed from V and 3 bases from J, the gap between germline ends came to 14 bases. The CDR3 is CASSLGNRLYEQYF. The DNA of the CDR3 is TGTGCCAGCAGTCTGGGAAATCGACTCTACGAGCAGTACTTC.

This clone has more than one count but fewer than ten. The chain is built from TRBV6-8 and TRBJ2-3, with 7 bases lining up with TRBD2. V lost 6 bases to trimming and J lost 3 bases; unmatched junction nucleotides: 9. The germline CDR1 and CDR2 sequences are MNHGY and SAAAGT. The CDR3 runs 15 residues. CDR3 sequence: CASSSLAGGTDTQYF. DNA for the CDR3: TGTGCCAGCAGCTCATTAGCGGGTGGGACAGATACGCAGTATTTT.

This clone was detected a few times. The chain carries TRBV19 and TRBJ2-7; D is unresolved. There are 14 residues in the CDR3. Trimming stripped 3 bases from V and 0 bases from J, with 9 bases between. From germline, CDR1 is LNHDA and CDR2 SQIVND (reference sequence). CDR3 sequence: CASSMVPSSYEQYF. The CDR3, as DNA: TGTGCCAGTAGTATGGTTCCCAGCTCCTACGAGCAGTACTTC.

V is TRBV6-8 and J is TRBJ1-4; D gene unclear. With 5 bases removed from V and 2 bases from J, the gap between germline ends came to 21 bases. The CDR3 has 18 amino acids. Looked up from germline, CDR1 is MNHGY and CDR2 is SAAAGT. This CDR3 reads CASSDGSLADKTNEKLFF. The CDR3 DNA reads as TGTGCCAGCAGTGACGGGTCCCTAGCGGATAAGACTAATGAAAAACTGTTTTTT.

Written as DNA, the CDR3 is TGTGCCATCAGCGTGGGGGCGGATGAGCAGTTCTTC. It yields the protein CAISVGADEQFF. The J gene is TRBJ2-1, the V gene TRBV10-3; tentatively, D is TRBD1 (6 bases). This CDR3 has 12 residues. Germline V lookup: CDR1 ENHRY, CDR2 SYGVKD. Trimming removed 6 bases at V and 8 bases at J, with 11 bases between.

This chain links TRBV12-5 with TRBJ2-3; maybe TRBD2 (5 bases). This CDR3 contains 11 residues. The germline CDR1 and CDR2 sequences are LGHNT and FRNRAP. CDR3 residues: CASELGSPQYF. The CDR3 nucleotides read TGTGCCAGCGAGCTAGGGAGCCCGCAGTATTTT.

The chain is built from TRBV28 and TRBJ2-1; 8 positions agree with TRBD2. From germline, CDR1 is MDHEN and CDR2 SYDVKM. This CDR3 is 15 amino acids long. With V trimmed by 5 bases and J by 5 bases, 8 bases remained unmatched. CDR3 in amino acids: CASSPRLALDNEQFF. The DNA for the CDR3 is TGTGCCAGCAGTCCTCGACTAGCGCTGGACAATGAGCAGTTCTTC.

This clone has a count of ten or more. The chain couples TRBV11-3 to TRBJ1-1, with a tentative D call TRBD1 (5 bases). The germline V gene has CDR1 SGHNT and CDR2 YENEEA. The V end lost 4 bases, the J end lost 1 base, and 10 bases lay between the germline ends. The CDR3 extends over 14 amino acids. The CDR3: CASSSQGGNTEAFF. The CDR3 coding sequence is TGTGCCAGCAGCTCCCAGGGCGGGAACACTGAAGCTTTCTTT.

Only a few counts were recorded for this clone. The V gene is TRBV6-8, the J gene TRBJ1-1; TRBD1 matches 9 bases. The trim removed 7 bases at V and 0 bases at J, leaving 15 bases unmatched. The CDR3 consists of 18 residues. Germline assignment: CDR1 MNHGY and CDR2 SAAAGT. CDR3 region: CASTLRIGQGFMNTEAFF. The CDR3 DNA sequence: TGTGCCAGCACCCTGAGGATTGGACAGGGGTTCATGAACACTGAAGCTTTCTTT.